This TCR beta chain was obtained from a study of OX40 agonist ivuxolimab in advanced cancers. At the level of the study: An agonistic anti-OX40 (CD134) antibody, ivuxolimab, was used to treat the patients. Partial responses occurred in Three dose-escalation patients, one with hepatocellular carcinoma and two with cutaneous melanoma. Overall study results and limits: Expansion of clones was among the lowest in partial responders at 0.1-3.0 mg/kg.

Germline loops: CDR1 LGHNA, CDR2 YSLEER. With V trimmed by 5 bases and J by 8 bases, 4 bases remained unmatched. The CDR3 totals 12 residues. Sequencing used immunoSEQ multiplex PCR; TCRdb keeps in-frame clones, though not all of them. The table records tens of thousands of clones, around nine tenths of them present only once. A word on this clone: What it binds is not known.

It was autoimmune disease history or systemic immunosuppression that excluded patients. The receptor was derived from an adult with an advanced solid tumor such as melanoma, head and neck, liver or kidney cancer. The chain couples TRBV4-3 to TRBJ2-3, with 7 bases aligning to TRBD2. The specimen was CD4+ or CD8+ T cells sorted from blood, collected in a trial of the OX40 agonist ivuxolimab. CDR3 in amino acids: CASSWTSSTQYF. The CDR3 coding sequence is TGCGCCAGCAGCTGGACTAGTTCTACGCAGTATTTT.